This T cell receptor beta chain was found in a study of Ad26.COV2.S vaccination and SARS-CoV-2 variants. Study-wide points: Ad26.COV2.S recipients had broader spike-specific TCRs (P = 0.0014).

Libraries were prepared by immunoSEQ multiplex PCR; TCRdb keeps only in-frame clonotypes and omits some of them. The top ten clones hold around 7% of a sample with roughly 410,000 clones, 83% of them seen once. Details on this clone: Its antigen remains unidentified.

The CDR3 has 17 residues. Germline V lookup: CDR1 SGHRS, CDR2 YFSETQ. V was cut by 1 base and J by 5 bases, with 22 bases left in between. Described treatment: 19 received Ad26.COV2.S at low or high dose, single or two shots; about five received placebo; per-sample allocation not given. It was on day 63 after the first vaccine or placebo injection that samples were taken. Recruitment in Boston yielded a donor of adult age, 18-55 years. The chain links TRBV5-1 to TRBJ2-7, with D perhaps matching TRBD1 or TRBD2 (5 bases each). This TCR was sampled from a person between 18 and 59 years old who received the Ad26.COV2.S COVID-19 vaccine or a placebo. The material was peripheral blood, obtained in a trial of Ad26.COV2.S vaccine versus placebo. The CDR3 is CASSLFRGRPDFDEQYF. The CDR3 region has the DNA TGCGCCAGCAGCTTGTTCCGGGGCCGACCCGATTTTGACGAGCAGTACTTC.